This T cell receptor beta chain was sequenced for a study of technical replicates of blood from four donors. Trimming cost V 2 bases and J 6 bases; bases outside gene matches: 6. The CDR3 loop spans 15 amino acids. In germline, CDR1 is GTSNPN, CDR2 SVGIG (reference sequence). The repertoire was sequenced with immunoSEQ multiplex PCR; TCRdb's copy has only in-frame clones and lacks some. Of more than 75,000 clones listed, roughly 93% are singletons. The specimen sequenced was T cells isolated from PBMCs. The chain couples TRBV30 to TRBJ1-6, with 8 bases that match TRBD1. This receptor was taken from a human donor in good health. The CDR3: CAWSPGQAINSPLHF. The DNA of the CDR3 is TGTGCCTGGAGTCCGGGACAGGCAATTAATTCACCCCTCCACTTT.